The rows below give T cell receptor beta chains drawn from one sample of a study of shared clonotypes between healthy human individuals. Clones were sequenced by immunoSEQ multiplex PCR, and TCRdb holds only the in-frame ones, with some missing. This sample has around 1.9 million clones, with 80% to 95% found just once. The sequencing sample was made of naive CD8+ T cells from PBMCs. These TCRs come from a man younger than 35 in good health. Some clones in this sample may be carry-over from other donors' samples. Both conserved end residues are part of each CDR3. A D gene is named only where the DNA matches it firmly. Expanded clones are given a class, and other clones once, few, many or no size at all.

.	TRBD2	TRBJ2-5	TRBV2	CASSEGAGGPRETQYF	TGTGCCAGCAGTGAGGGAGCGGGAGGGCCAAGGGAGACCCAGTACTTC
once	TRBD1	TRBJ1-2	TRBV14	CASSQVDRGFGYTF	TGTGCCAGCAGCCAAGTGGACAGGGGATTTGGCTACACCTTC
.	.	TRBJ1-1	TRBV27	CASRTGFTEAFF	TGTGCCAGCAGGACGGGATTCACTGAAGCTTTCTTT
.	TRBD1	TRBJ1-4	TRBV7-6	CASSPAGTGGVATNEKLFF	TGTGCCAGCAGCCCCGCCGGGACAGGGGGAGTTGCAACTAATGAAAAACTGTTTTTT
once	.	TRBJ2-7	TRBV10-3	CAISESLAGYEQYF	TGTGCCATCAGTGAGAGCCTGGCGGGCTACGAGCAGTACTTC
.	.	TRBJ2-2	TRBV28	CASSTAGNTGELFF	TGTGCCAGCAGTACTGCAGGGAACACCGGGGAGCTGTTTTTT
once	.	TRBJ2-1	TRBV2	CALTGTVYNEQFF	TGTGCCCTCACCGGGACTGTCTACAATGAGCAGTTCTTC
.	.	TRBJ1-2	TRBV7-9	CASSLSGVGYTF	TGTGCCAGCAGTTTATCAGGGGTTGGCTACACCTTC
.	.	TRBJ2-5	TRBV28	CASSSSRGGWETQYF	TGTGCCAGCAGTAGTTCCCGTGGGGGTTGGGAGACCCAGTACTTC
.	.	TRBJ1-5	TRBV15	CATSREGGHQPQHF	TGTGCCACCAGCAGAGAAGGAGGACATCAGCCCCAGCATTTT
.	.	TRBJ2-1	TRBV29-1	CSVEEEDAYNEQFF	TGCAGCGTTGAGGAAGAGGACGCCTATAATGAGCAGTTCTTC
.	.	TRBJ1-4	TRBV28	CASSLLLGTDTATNEKLFF	TGTGCCAGCAGTTTATTGTTAGGTACGGACACCGCAACTAATGAAAAACTGTTTTTT
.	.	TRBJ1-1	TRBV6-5	CASSYSNEAFF	TGTGCCAGCAGTTACTCGAACGAAGCTTTCTTT
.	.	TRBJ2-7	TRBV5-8	CASRHGGGHPTSYEQYF	TGTGCCAGCAGACATGGTGGGGGGCACCCAACAAGCTACGAGCAGTACTTC
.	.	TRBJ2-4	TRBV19	CASSIIPVLVTQNIQYF	TGTGCCAGTAGTATAATCCCGGTCCTGGTAACTCAAAACATTCAGTACTTC
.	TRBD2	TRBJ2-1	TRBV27	CASSPSLAGGYNEQFF	TGTGCCAGCAGTCCATCACTAGCGGGAGGCTACAATGAGCAGTTCTTC
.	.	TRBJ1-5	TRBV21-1	CASSNTRGGQGGYSNQPQHF	TGTGCCAGCAGCAATACCCGGGGGGGACAGGGCGGATATAGCAATCAGCCCCAGCATTTT
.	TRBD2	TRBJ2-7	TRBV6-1	CASSATSGRVSYEQYF	TGTGCCAGCAGTGCAACTAGCGGGAGGGTCTCCTACGAGCAGTACTTC
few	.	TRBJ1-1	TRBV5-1	CASSLDDDPNTEAFF	TGCGCCAGCAGCTTGGATGATGACCCAAACACTGAAGCTTTCTTT
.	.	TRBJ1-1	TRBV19	CASRWTMNTEAFF	TGTGCCAGTAGATGGACGATGAACACTGAAGCTTTCTTT
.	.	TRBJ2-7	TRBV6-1	CASSEPQSYEQYF	TGTGCCAGCAGTGAACCACAGAGCTACGAGCAGTACTTC
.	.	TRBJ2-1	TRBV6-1	CASSGLILSYNEQFF	TGTGCCAGCAGTGGACTGATCCTCTCCTACAATGAGCAGTTCTTC
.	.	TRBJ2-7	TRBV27	CASSLFGGNYEQYF	TGTGCCAGCAGTTTATTTGGGGGCAATTACGAGCAGTACTTC
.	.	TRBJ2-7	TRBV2	CASSEGLGYEQYF	TGTGCCAGCAGTGAAGGGTTGGGTTACGAGCAGTACTTC
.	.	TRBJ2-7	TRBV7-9	CASSRGVEEQYF	TGTGCCAGCAGCCGGGGAGTCGAAGAGCAGTACTTC
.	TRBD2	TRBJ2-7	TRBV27	CASSLSGTTYEQYF	TGTGCCAGCAGTTTGTCGGGGACTACCTACGAGCAGTACTTC
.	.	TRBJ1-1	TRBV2	CASSESSRDTEAFF	TGTGCCAGCAGTGAATCCTCCAGGGACACTGAAGCTTTCTTT
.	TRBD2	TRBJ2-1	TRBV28	CASSPGEGGQFF	TGTGCCAGCAGCCCGGGGGAGGGTGGGCAGTTCTTC
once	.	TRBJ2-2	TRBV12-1	CASSLGEDTGELFF	TGTGCCAGCAGCCTAGGCGAAGACACCGGGGAGCTGTTTTTT
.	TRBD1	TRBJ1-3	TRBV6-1	CASSEGTGGLGNTIYF	TGTGCCAGCAGTGAAGGGACAGGCGGGCTAGGAAACACCATATATTTT
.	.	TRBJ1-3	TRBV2	CARRERGTGGNTIYF	TGTGCCAGACGAGAGCGGGGAACGGGGGGAAACACCATATATTTT
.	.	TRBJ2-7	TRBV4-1	CASSQEGQSYEQYF	TGCGCCAGCAGCCAAGAGGGACAATCCTACGAGCAGTACTTC
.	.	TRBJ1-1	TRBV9	CASSPQIGMNTEAFF	TGTGCCAGCAGCCCCCAGATAGGTATGAACACTGAAGCTTTCTTT
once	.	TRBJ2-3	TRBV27	CASSQVVRVTSTDTQYF	TGTGCCAGCAGTCAGGTCGTCCGGGTTACTAGCACAGATACGCAGTATTTT
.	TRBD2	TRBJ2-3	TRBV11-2	CASSSTSGSRDTQYF	TGTGCCAGCAGCTCCACCAGCGGGAGTAGGGATACGCAGTATTTT
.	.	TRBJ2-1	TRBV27	CASRGGQANYNEQFF	TGTGCCAGCAGGGGAGGACAGGCTAACTACAATGAGCAGTTCTTC
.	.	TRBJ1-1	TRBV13	CASSPPTSRVNTEAFF	TGTGCCAGCAGCCCACCCACCTCGAGGGTGAACACTGAAGCTTTCTTT
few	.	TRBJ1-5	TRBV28	CASSFGQPQHF	TGTGCCAGCAGTTTTGGCCAGCCCCAGCATTTT
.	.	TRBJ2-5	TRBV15	CATSRQYGETQYF	TGTGCCACCAGCAGACAATATGGGGAGACCCAGTACTTC
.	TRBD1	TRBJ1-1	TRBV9	CASSVGDSGTEAFF	TGTGCCAGCAGCGTAGGGGACAGTGGGACTGAAGCTTTCTTT
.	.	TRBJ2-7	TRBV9	CASSPTGGGGSYEQYF	TGTGCCAGCAGCCCTACAGGAGGGGGGGGCTCCTACGAGCAGTACTTC
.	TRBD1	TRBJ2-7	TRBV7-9	CASSSGQGFDEQYF	TGTGCCAGCAGCTCGGGACAGGGGTTCGACGAGCAGTACTTC
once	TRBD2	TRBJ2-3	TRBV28	CASSSRDYNTDTQYF	TGTGCCAGCAGTTCCCGGGACTACAACACAGATACGCAGTATTTT
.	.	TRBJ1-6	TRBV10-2	CASLGSSYEYNSPLHF	TGCGCCAGCCTCGGGTCTAGCTACGAGTATAATTCACCCCTCCACTTT
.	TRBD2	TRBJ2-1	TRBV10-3	CAIRGTSSYNEQFF	TGTGCCATCAGGGGGACTAGCTCCTACAATGAGCAGTTCTTC
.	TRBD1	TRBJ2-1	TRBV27	CASSLWGTGMLNEQFF	TGTGCCAGCAGTTTATGGGGGACAGGGATGCTCAATGAGCAGTTCTTC
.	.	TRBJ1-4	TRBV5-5	CASSLEGSGEKLFF	TGTGCCAGCAGCTTGGAGGGCTCGGGGGAAAAACTGTTTTTT
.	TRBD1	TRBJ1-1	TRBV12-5	CASGLGQGAYTEAFF	TGTGCTAGTGGTTTGGGTCAGGGGGCCTACACTGAAGCTTTCTTT
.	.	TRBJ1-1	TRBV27	CASSFVGAGNTEAFF	TGTGCCAGCAGTTTTGTCGGGGCAGGGAACACTGAAGCTTTCTTT
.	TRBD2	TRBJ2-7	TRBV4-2	CASSQGTGILAGGSYEQYF	TGTGCCAGCAGCCAGGGGACAGGGATCCTAGCGGGAGGATCCTACGAGCAGTACTTC
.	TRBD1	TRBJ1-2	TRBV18	CASHRPGTDLLGYTF	TGTGCCAGCCATCGGCCCGGGACAGACCTCCTGGGCTACACCTTC
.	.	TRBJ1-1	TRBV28	CASTSWGTEAFF	TGTGCCAGCACCTCGTGGGGGACGGAAGCTTTCTTT
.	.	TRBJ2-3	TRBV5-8	CASSRARGTSTDTQYF	TGTGCCAGCAGCAGGGCCCGGGGCACTAGCACAGATACGCAGTATTTT
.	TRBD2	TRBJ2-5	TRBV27	CASSTRGEDQETQYF	TGTGCCAGCAGTACCCGGGGGGAGGACCAAGAGACCCAGTACTTC
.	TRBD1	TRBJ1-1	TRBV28	CASSFPSSGGYMNTEAFF	TGTGCCAGCAGTTTCCCGTCCTCAGGGGGCTATATGAACACTGAAGCTTTCTTT
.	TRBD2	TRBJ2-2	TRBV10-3	CAISGPAGTSGYANTGELFF	TGTGCCATCAGTGGCCCCGCCGGGACTAGCGGATACGCGAACACCGGGGAGCTGTTTTTT
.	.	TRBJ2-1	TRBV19	CASSIAGVKGDEQFF	TGTGCCAGTAGTATAGCGGGAGTAAAGGGCGATGAGCAGTTCTTC